This T cell receptor (beta chain) was retrieved from a study of early T cells in non-severe SARS-CoV-2 infection. TCRdb recomputed calls from the 5' RACE reads with MiXCR, one row per CDR3 protein. The sample includes 50,000 to 60,000 distinct CDR3 sequences, about 10% of them seen just once. Germline loops: CDR1 MNHEY, CDR2 SVGEGT. Trimming removed 2 bases from V and 0 bases from J, with 8 bases in between. The CDR3 is 16 residues long. This clonotype was counted only a few times. The chain joins TRBV6-2 or TRBV6-3 to TRBJ2-6; a possible D gene is TRBD1 (6 bases). The sequence was obtained from an adult who was a healthcare worker with PCR-confirmed SARS-CoV-2 infection or an uninfected control (not recorded which). Sequenced material: whole blood. The CDR3 bases are TGTGCCAGCAGTTACGGGGGCGGCTCTGGGGCCAACGTCCTGACTTTC. It yields the protein CASSYGGGSGANVLTF.